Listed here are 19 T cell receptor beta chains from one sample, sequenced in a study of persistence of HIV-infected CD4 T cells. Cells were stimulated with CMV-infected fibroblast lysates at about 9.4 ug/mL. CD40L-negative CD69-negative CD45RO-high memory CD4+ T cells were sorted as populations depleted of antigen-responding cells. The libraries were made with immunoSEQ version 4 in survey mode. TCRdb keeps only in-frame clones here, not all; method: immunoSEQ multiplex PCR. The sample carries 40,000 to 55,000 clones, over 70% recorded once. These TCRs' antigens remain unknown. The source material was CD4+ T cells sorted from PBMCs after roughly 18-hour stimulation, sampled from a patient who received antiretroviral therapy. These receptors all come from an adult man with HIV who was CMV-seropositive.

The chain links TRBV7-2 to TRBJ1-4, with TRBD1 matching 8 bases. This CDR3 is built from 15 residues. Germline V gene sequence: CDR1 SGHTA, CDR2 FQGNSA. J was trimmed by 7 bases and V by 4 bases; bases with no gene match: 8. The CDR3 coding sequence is TGTGCCAGCAGCTCCGCCGGGACAGGCGGTGAAAAACTGTTTTTT. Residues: CASSSAGTGGEKLFF.

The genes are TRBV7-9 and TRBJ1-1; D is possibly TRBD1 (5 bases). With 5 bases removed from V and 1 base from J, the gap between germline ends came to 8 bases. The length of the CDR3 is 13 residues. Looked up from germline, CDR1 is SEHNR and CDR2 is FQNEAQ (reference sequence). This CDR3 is CASSRGGNTEAFF. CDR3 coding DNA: TGTGCCAGCAGCCGTGGGGGGAACACTGAAGCTTTCTTT.

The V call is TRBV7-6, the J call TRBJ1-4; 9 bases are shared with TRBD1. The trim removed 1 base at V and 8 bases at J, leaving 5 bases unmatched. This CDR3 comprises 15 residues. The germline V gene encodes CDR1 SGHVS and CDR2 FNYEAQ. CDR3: CASSLDRGLREKLFF. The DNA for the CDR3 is TGTGCCAGCAGCTTAGACAGGGGGCTTCGAGAAAAACTGTTTTTT.

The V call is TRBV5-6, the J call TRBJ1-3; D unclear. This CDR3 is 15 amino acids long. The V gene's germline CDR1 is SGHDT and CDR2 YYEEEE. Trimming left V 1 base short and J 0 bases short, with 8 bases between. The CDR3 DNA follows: TGTGCCAGCAGCTTGCGGCCAGCCTCTGGAAACACCATATATTTT. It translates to CASSLRPASGNTIYF.

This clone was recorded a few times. CDR3 DNA: TGTGCCAGCAGCACTCCGGGGCCGAATGAAAAACTGTTTTTT. Translated, it gives CASSTPGPNEKLFF. The rearrangement uses TRBV7-9 and TRBJ1-4; possible D gene TRBD1, 5 bases. CDR3 length: 14 residues. Trimming took 5 bases from V and 5 from J, leaving 12 bases between them. Germline values: CDR1 SEHNR, CDR2 FQNEAQ (reference sequence).

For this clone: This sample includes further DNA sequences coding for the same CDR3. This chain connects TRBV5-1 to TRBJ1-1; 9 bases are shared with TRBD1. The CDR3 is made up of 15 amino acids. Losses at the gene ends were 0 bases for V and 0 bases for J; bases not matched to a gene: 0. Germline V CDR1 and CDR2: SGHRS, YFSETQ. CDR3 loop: CASSLGDRVNTEAFF. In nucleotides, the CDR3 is TGCGCCAGCAGCTTGGGGGACAGGGTGAACACTGAAGCTTTCTTT.

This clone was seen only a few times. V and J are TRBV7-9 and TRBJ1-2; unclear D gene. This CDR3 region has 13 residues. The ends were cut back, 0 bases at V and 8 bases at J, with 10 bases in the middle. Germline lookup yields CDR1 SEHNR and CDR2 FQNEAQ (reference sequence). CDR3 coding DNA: TGTGCCAGCAGCTTAGCGGCGTCAGCGGGCTACACCTTC. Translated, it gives CASSLAASAGYTF. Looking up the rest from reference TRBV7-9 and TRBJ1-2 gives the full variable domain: DTGVSQNPRHKITKRGQNVTFRCDPISEHNRLYWYRQTLGQGPEFLTYFQNEAQLEKSRLLSDRFSAERPKGSFSTLEIQRTEQGDSAMYLCASSLAASAGYTFGSGTRLTVV.

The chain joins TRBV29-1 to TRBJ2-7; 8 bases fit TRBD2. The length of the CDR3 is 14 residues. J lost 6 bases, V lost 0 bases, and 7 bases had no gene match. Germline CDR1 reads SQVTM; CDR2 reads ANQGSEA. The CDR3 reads CSVEEAGLASEQYF. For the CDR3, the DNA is TGCAGCGTTGAAGAAGCAGGACTAGCAAGCGAGCAGTACTTC.

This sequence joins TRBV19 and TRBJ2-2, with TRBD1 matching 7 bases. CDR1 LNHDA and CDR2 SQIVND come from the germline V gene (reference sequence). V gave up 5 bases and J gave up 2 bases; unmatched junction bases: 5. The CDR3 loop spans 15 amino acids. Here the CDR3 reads CASSGGTANTGELFF. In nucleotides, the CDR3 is TGTGCCAGTAGTGGTGGGACAGCAAACACCGGGGAGCTGTTTTTT.

The CDR3 reads CASRPLVSGNTIYF. The CDR3 nucleotides are TGTGCCAGCAGGCCACTCGTTTCTGGAAACACCATATATTTT. This sequence joins TRBV2 and TRBJ1-3, with no clear D. Germline assignment: CDR1 SNHLY and CDR2 FYNNEI. The V end lost 6 bases, the J end lost 1 base, and 10 bases lay between the germline ends. The length of the CDR3 is 14 residues.

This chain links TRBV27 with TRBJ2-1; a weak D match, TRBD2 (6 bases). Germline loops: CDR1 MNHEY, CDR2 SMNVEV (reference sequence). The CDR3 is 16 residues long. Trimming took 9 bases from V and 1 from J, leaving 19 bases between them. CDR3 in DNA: TGTGCCAGTGTGTTTAGGTCCGGGAGTTCCTACAATGAGCAGTTCTTC. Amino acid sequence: CASVFRSGSSYNEQFF.

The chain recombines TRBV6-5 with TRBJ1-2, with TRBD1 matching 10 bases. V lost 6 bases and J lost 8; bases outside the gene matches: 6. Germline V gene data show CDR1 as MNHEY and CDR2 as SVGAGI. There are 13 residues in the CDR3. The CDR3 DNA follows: TGTGCCAGCAGGATCGACAGGGGGCTGGGCTACACCTTC. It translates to CASRIDRGLGYTF.

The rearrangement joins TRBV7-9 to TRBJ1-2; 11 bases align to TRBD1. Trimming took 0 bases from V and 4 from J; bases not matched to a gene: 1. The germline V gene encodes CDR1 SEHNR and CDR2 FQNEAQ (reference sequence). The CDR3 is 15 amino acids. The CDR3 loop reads CASSLAGTGGYGYTF. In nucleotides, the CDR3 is TGTGCCAGCAGCTTAGCGGGGACAGGGGGCTATGGCTACACCTTC.

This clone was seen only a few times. The chain's CDR3 is CAISDDGGSSTDTQYF. The CDR3 DNA reads TGTGCCATCAGTGATGACGGGGGGTCTAGCACAGATACGCAGTATTTT. The chain uses TRBV10-3 and TRBJ2-3, with TRBD2 matching 7 bases. The J segment lost 0 bases and the V segment lost 3 bases, leaving 6 bases of the junction unmatched. CDR1 and CDR2 from the germline V gene are ENHRY and SYGVKD. The CDR3 runs to 16 residues.

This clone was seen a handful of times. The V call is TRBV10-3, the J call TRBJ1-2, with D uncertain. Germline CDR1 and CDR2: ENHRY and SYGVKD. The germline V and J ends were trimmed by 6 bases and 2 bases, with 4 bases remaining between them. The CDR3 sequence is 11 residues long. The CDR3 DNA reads TGTGCCATCAGGGACAACTATGGCTACACCTTC. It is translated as CAIRDNYGYTF.

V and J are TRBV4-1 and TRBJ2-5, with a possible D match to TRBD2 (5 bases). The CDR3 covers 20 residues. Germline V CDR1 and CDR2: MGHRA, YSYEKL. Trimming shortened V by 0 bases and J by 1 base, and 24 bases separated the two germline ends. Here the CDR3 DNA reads TGCGCCAGCAGCCAAGAGAAGAGGGTCACTTATGTCCCACCCCAAGAGACCCAGTACTTC. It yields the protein CASSQEKRVTYVPPQETQYF.

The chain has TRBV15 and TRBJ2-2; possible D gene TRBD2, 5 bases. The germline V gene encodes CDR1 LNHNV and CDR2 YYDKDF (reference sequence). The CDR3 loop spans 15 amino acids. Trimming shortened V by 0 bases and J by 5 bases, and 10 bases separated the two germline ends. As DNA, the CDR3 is TGTGCCACCAGCAGAGATCCGAGAGGGACCGGGGAGCTGTTTTTT. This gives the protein CATSRDPRGTGELFF.

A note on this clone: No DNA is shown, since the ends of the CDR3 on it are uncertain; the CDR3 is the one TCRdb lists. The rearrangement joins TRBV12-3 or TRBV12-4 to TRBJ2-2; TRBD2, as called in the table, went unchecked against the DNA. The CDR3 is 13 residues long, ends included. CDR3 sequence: CASSSSNTGELFF.

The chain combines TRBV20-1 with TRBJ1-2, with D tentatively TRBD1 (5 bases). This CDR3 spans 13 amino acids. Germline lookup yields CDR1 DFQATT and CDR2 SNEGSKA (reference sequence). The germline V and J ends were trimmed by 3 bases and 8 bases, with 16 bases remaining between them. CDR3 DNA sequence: TGCAGTGCTAGTCCTCGTGCGGGGGACGGCTACACCTTC. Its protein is CSASPRAGDGYTF.